The text below deals with one TCR beta chain. The target antigen is unknown. This entry comes from a study of T cell clonotyping in hematopoietic cell transplantation. Study details: Recipient samples before transplant were obtained post-cytoreduction. Study results and limitations: Few recipient clonotypes overlapped donors; over 95% were de novo at given depth. No sorting was done, leaving CD4 and CD8 contributions mixed.

Clones were read by immunoSEQ multiplex PCR, and TCRdb kept only the in-frame ones, dropping some. The sample shows more than 25,000 clones, just over 90% of them seen only once. The sample's time point: recipient sample about 28 days before transplant, after cytoreduction. J gave up 4 bases and V 6 bases, and 8 bases lay outside the gene matches. The CDR3 runs 15 residues. Germline-derived CDR1 and CDR2 are MNHEY and SVGAGI. The clonotype comes from a man in his fifties or sixties with acute myeloid leukemia. Some clones in this sample may be carry-over from other donors' samples. The chain carries TRBV6-5 and TRBJ2-4, with 8 positions matching TRBD2. Sequenced here: peripheral blood mononuclear cells, sampled before stem cell transplant. CDR3 sequence: CASRAEREWKNIQYF. DNA of the CDR3: TGTGCCAGCAGGGCGGAGCGGGAGTGGAAAAACATTCAGTACTTC.